The next 20 T cell receptor beta chains were all read from a single sample in a study of lymphopenia after photon versus proton radiotherapy. Libraries were prepared by immunoSEQ multiplex PCR; TCRdb keeps only in-frame clonotypes and omits some of them. This sample carries about 68,000 clones, more than 75% of them seen once, and the ten largest clones take approximately 2.9%. The sample was peripheral blood, taken from a patient treated with photon-based radiotherapy. The source is a woman in her seventies with pancreatic cancer.

With respect to this clone: This specimen includes other DNA sequences encoding the same CDR3. V usage is TRBV5-1 and J usage is TRBJ1-2, with unresolved D. The CDR3 is 13 residues long. The germline V gene has CDR1 SGHRS and CDR2 YFSETQ. V lost 0 bases and J lost 4, with 7 bases in between. CDR3 bases: TGCGCCAGCAGCTTGGCGGACGGCTATGGCTACACCTTC. This encodes CASSLADGYGYTF.

V usage is TRBV7-2 and J usage is TRBJ2-3, with D possibly being TRBD2 (6 bases). The CDR3 contains 14 residues. CDR1 and CDR2 (germline): SGHTA, FQGNSA. Trimming pared 4 bases from V and 0 bases from J, leaving 8 bases between. The CDR3 region is CASSWAGSTDTQYF. CDR3 coding DNA: TGTGCCAGCAGCTGGGCGGGGAGCACAGATACGCAGTATTTT.

V is TRBV27 and J is TRBJ2-6; D remains unclear. CDR3 length: 16 residues. Germline CDR1 MNHEY, CDR2 SMNVEV (reference sequence). Trimming took 1 base from V and 4 from J, leaving 11 bases between them. Written as DNA, the CDR3 is TGTGCCAGCAGTTTATTTACCCCCTCAGGGGCCAACGTCCTGACTTTC. It codes for CASSLFTPSGANVLTF.

The chain joins TRBV13 to TRBJ2-2, with 12 bases identical to TRBD1. J gave up 6 bases and V 3 bases, and 14 bases lay outside the gene matches. This CDR3 comprises 19 residues. The V gene's germline CDR1 is PRHDT and CDR2 FYEKMQ (reference sequence). The CDR3 sequence is CASSFYVGTGGTGSGELFF. In DNA, the CDR3 is TGTGCCAGCAGCTTTTACGTTGGGACAGGGGGCACGGGCTCCGGGGAGCTGTTTTTT. The whole variable domain, remainder taken from reference TRBV13 and TRBJ2-2, is AAGVIQSPRHLIKEKRETATLKCYPIPRHDTVYWYQQGPGQDPQFLISFYEKMQSDKGSIPDRFSAQQFSDYHSELNMSSLELGDSALYFCASSFYVGTGGTGSGELFFGEGSRLTVL.

This chain joins TRBV28 and TRBJ2-1, with 14 bases identical to TRBD2. In germline, CDR1 is MDHEN, CDR2 SYDVKM. The CDR3 is made up of 17 amino acids. Trimming cost V 5 bases and J 9 bases; bases outside gene matches: 12. CDR3 residues: CASSRSGTSGSWREQFF. CDR3 nucleotides: TGTGCCAGCAGTCGATCCGGGACTAGCGGGAGTTGGCGTGAGCAGTTCTTC.

This chain connects TRBV5-5 to TRBJ1-1; D is ambiguous. The CDR3 has 14 residues. The germline V gene has CDR1 SGHKS and CDR2 YYEKEE (reference sequence). The V and J ends lost 1 base and 0 bases respectively, with 7 bases between them. The CDR3: CASSLRPLNTEAFF. CDR3 sequence (DNA): TGTGCCAGCAGCTTGAGACCGCTGAACACTGAAGCTTTCTTT.

The CDR3 spells CASSLDPASHNEQFF. The CDR3 DNA sequence: TGTGCCAGCAGCTTAGACCCCGCTAGCCACAATGAGCAGTTCTTC. The chain is built from TRBV7-2 and TRBJ2-1, with D perhaps TRBD2 (5 bases). Deletions cut 1 base from V and 5 bases from J, with 12 bases between. The germline gives CDR1 SGHTA, CDR2 FQGNSA. The CDR3 runs 15 residues. Complete variable domain (other parts from reference TRBV7-2 and TRBJ2-1): GAGVSQSPSNKVTEKGKDVELRCDPISGHTALYWYRQSLGQGLEFLIYFQGNSAPDKSGLPSDRFSAERTGGSVSTLTIQRTQQEDSAVYLCASSLDPASHNEQFFGPGTRLTVL.

This sequence joins TRBV29-1 and TRBJ1-6, with unresolved D. The V gene's germline CDR1 is SQVTM and CDR2 ANQGSEA. The CDR3 sequence is 13 residues long. Deletions cut 5 bases from V and 7 bases from J, with 12 bases between. The CDR3 sequence: CSVKTSPNSPLHF. The DNA for the CDR3 is TGCAGCGTTAAGACATCCCCAAATTCACCCCTCCACTTT.

This clone appeared a few times. The V gene is TRBV6-5, the J gene TRBJ2-7; TRBD2 aligns across 10 bases. The CDR3 length is 14 residues. Germline-derived CDR1 and CDR2 are MNHEY and SVGAGI. V lost 5 bases and J lost 6; bases outside the gene matches: 7. The CDR3, as DNA: TGTGCCAGCAGTCCGGGACTAGCGTCTTCCGAGCAGTACTTC. Protein product: CASSPGLASSEQYF.

The V gene is TRBV5-6, the J gene TRBJ2-5; D may be TRBD2 (6 bases). Germline CDR1 is SGHDT and CDR2 is YYEEEE. This CDR3 is 16 amino acids long. Trimming cost V 1 base and J 5 bases, with 18 bases left between them. The CDR3 DNA is TGTGCCAGCAGCTTGAACGGGAGACCACCCAAGGAGACCCAGTACTTC. Translation: CASSLNGRPPKETQYF.

The gene calls are TRBV5-6 and TRBJ2-5; TRBD1 is a possible D gene (6 bases). V was pared by 3 bases and J by 5 bases, with 17 bases between. The CDR3 is 15 amino acids. Germline-derived CDR1 and CDR2 are SGHDT and YYEEEE. CDR3 region: CASSSTLRGGETQYF. The CDR3 DNA follows: TGTGCCAGCAGCTCAACCCTCAGGGGCGGGGAGACCCAGTACTTC.

The J gene is TRBJ2-5, the V gene TRBV29-1; tentative D call: TRBD2 (5 bases). V lost 5 bases and J 1 base, leaving 17 bases between the germline ends. The CDR3 has 15 residues. Germline V gene data show CDR1 as SQVTM and CDR2 as ANQGSEA. This CDR3 is CSVRGGSIPQETQYF. The CDR3 DNA reads as TGCAGCGTTCGTGGAGGATCTATACCCCAAGAGACCCAGTACTTC.

This clone was recorded only once. The V and J genes are TRBV5-6 and TRBJ2-7, with no clear D. The CDR3 sequence is 12 residues long. V lost 4 bases and J lost 5, with 10 bases in between. Germline V gene sequence: CDR1 SGHDT, CDR2 YYEEEE. CDR3 protein: CASSANIDEQYF. Written as DNA, the CDR3 is TGTGCCAGCAGCGCGAATATCGACGAGCAGTACTTC. The complete variable domain, with remaining parts taken from reference TRBV5-6 and TRBJ2-7, reads DAGVTQSPTHLIKTRGQQVTLRCSPKSGHDTVSWYQQALGQGPQFIFQYYEEEERQRGNFPDRFSGHQFPNYSSELNVNALLLGDSALYLCASSANIDEQYFGPGTRLTVT.

The chain is built from TRBV5-6 and TRBJ2-5, with D unresolved. Germline values: CDR1 SGHDT, CDR2 YYEEEE. V lost 2 bases and J lost 0, with 5 bases in between. CDR3 length equals 13 residues. The CDR3 is CASSFNYQETQYF. The CDR3 nucleotides are TGTGCCAGCAGCTTTAATTACCAAGAGACCCAGTACTTC.

V and J are TRBV11-1 and TRBJ2-2; D is possibly TRBD2 (5 bases). Germline V gives CDR1 SGHAT, CDR2 FQDESV (reference sequence). This CDR3 spans 16 amino acids. Trimming removed 2 bases at V and 5 bases at J, with 15 bases between. For the CDR3, the DNA is TGTGCCAGCAGCTTACGGGAAGGCAGGAGAACCGGGGAGCTGTTTTTT. As protein: CASSLREGRRTGELFF.

This chain uses TRBV6-5 with TRBJ2-3; 11 positions agree with TRBD2. The CDR3 has 16 residues. Trimming removed 0 bases from V and 5 bases from J; junction bases left unmatched: 4. Germline V lookup: CDR1 MNHEY, CDR2 SVGAGI. The CDR3 is CASSYSGLAVRDTQYF. For the CDR3, the DNA is TGTGCCAGCAGTTACTCGGGACTAGCGGTTCGAGATACGCAGTATTTT.

The rearrangement uses TRBV2 and TRBJ1-1, with TRBD1 matching over 9 bases. V lost 9 bases and J lost 4; bases outside the gene matches: 6. This CDR3 comprises 13 residues. Germline V CDR1 and CDR2: SNHLY, FYNNEI. CDR3 in DNA: TGTGCCAGATCGACAGGGGGAGCCACTGAAGCTTTCTTT. It is translated as CARSTGGATEAFF.

This clone appeared once. In nucleotides, the CDR3 is TGTGCCAGCAGCCATTGGGGGGTGGCCGGATTGAGCGGGAGCTACACCGGGGAGCTGTTTTTT. Its protein is CASSHWGVAGLSGSYTGELFF. The chain is built from TRBV27 and TRBJ2-2, with 8 bases that match TRBD2. CDR1 and CDR2 from the germline V gene are MNHEY and SMNVEV (reference sequence). V shed 6 bases, J shed 3 bases, and the junction held 24 bases outside the gene matches. The CDR3 totals 21 residues.

The rearrangement uses TRBV5-5 and TRBJ2-7; the match to TRBD1 covers 7 bases. Unmatched junction bases numbered 9, after V lost 1 base and J lost 5 bases. The CDR3 loop spans 15 amino acids. CDR1 is SGHKS, CDR2 YYEKEE, per germline (reference sequence). The CDR3 region has the DNA TGTGCCAGCAGCTTGTCCCGACAGGGCAACAACGAGCAGTACTTC. Its protein product is CASSLSRQGNNEQYF.

CDR3 DNA: TGCGCCAGCAGCCCAGGACACACTCCAGTTAACTATGGCTACACCTTC. This translates into CASSPGHTPVNYGYTF. This chain uses TRBV5-1 with TRBJ1-2; tentatively, D is TRBD1 (5 bases). Trimming removed 4 bases at V and 1 base at J, with 17 bases between. CDR3 size: 16 residues. The germline V gene encodes CDR1 SGHRS and CDR2 YFSETQ.